This T cell receptor beta chain was identified in a study of CD4 T cells in relation to SARS-CoV-2 and coronaviruses. For the study at large: PBMCs were cultured with antigen for around nine days before TCR beta sequencing.

Remarks on this clone: Its antigen is still unknown.

Study-level findings and limits: Crossreactivity was assessed only for spike protein, not other viral proteins.

CD4+ T cells from unexposed donors were obtained before the COVID-19 pandemic (2011-2018). Isolation of CD4+ T cells took place after approximately 11 days in culture. PBMCs were plated at roughly 2.1 million per well in IL-2-containing medium. Using immunoSEQ multiplex PCR, the repertoire was profiled, and TCRdb retains in-frame clones only, with some absent. The table lists around 21,000 clones, about 70% of them singletons. Germline CDR1 is LGHDT and CDR2 is YNNKEL (reference sequence). The CDR3 runs 11 residues. V gave up 4 bases and J gave up 5 bases, with 5 bases separating them. The clonotype was recovered from a human donor in good health. The J gene is TRBJ2-5, the V gene TRBV3-1 (or the pseudogene TRBV3-2); no clear D gene. Sequenced input: CD4+ T cells from PBMCs, cultured in vitro. CDR3 bases: TGTGCCAGCAGCCTCACTGAGACCCAGTACTTC. As protein: CASSLTETQYF.